These 12 T cell receptor beta chains originate from one sample sequenced in a study of blood T cell repertoires in COVID-19. The protocol was immunoSEQ multiplex PCR, while the TCRdb copy is restricted to in-frame clones and leaves out a portion. The profile shows roughly 180,000 clones, about 81% of them singletons. Input material: peripheral blood. Source of these receptors: a woman over 75 with COVID-19, enrolled during active disease.

This clone showed up just a few times. The chain joins TRBV7-9 to TRBJ2-5; perhaps TRBD2 as D (5 bases). Germline lookup yields CDR1 SEHNR and CDR2 FQNEAQ (reference sequence). There are 13 residues in the CDR3. The ends were cut back, 5 bases at V and 4 bases at J, with 11 bases in the middle. This CDR3 reads CASSPLSAETQYF. The CDR3 DNA reads TGTGCCAGCAGCCCGCTTAGCGCAGAGACCCAGTACTTC.

This chain uses TRBV4-2 with TRBJ2-5; D may be TRBD2 (6 bases). Germline V lookup: CDR1 LGHNA, CDR2 YNFKEQ. Trimming removed 3 bases at V and 7 bases at J, with 12 bases between. The CDR3 is 13 residues long. For the CDR3, the DNA is TGTGCCAGCAGCCACCTGGAGGGTAGGACCCAGTACTTC. Translating it yields CASSHLEGRTQYF.

V usage is TRBV3-1 (or the pseudogene TRBV3-2) and J usage is TRBJ2-5; maybe TRBD2 (5 bases). Trimming pared 1 base from V and 1 base from J, leaving 10 bases between. The germline V gene has CDR1 LGHDT and CDR2 YNNKEL (reference sequence). The CDR3 spans 15 residues. Here the CDR3 DNA reads TGTGCCAGCAGCCAAGGGGAGAGACGCCAAGAGACCCAGTACTTC. Its protein product is CASSQGERRQETQYF.

V is TRBV11-2 and J is TRBJ2-3; 7 bases agree with TRBD2. The trim removed 3 bases at V and 8 bases at J, leaving 5 bases unmatched. The germline V gene encodes CDR1 SGHAT and CDR2 FQNNGV. The CDR3 totals 13 residues. DNA for the CDR3: TGTGCCAGCAGCTTGACGCGGGAGACTACGCAGTATTTT. Translating it yields CASSLTRETTQYF.

CDR3 sequence (DNA): TGTGCCATCACCCAGGGACAGCGCTCTGGAAACACCATATATTTT. Its translation is CAITQGQRSGNTIYF. V is TRBV10-3 and J is TRBJ1-3, with 7 positions matching TRBD1. This CDR3 is 15 amino acids long. Per germline, CDR1 ENHRY and CDR2 SYGVKD. Unmatched junction bases numbered 6, after V lost 7 bases and J lost 0 bases.

The J gene is TRBJ2-7, the V gene TRBV27; TRBD1 agrees at 11 bases. The length of the CDR3 is 14 residues. V lost 10 bases and J lost 1; bases outside the gene matches: 6. In germline, CDR1 is MNHEY, CDR2 SMNVEV (reference sequence). The CDR3 bases are TGTGCCACCAGGGACAGGGGGAGGTCCTACGAGCAGTACTTC. Encoded protein: CATRDRGRSYEQYF.

The CDR3 DNA follows: TGTGCCAGCAGCTTGCGGGATCTCTCCTACGAGCAGTACTTC. Translation gives CASSLRDLSYEQYF. The chain joins TRBV11-1 to TRBJ2-7, with D tentatively TRBD2 (6 bases). Trimming took 3 bases from V and 0 from J, leaving 9 bases between them. This CDR3 contains 14 residues. Germline V gene data show CDR1 as SGHAT and CDR2 as FQDESV (reference sequence). Full variable domain (rest looked up from reference TRBV11-1 and TRBJ2-7): EAEVAQSPRYKITEKSQAVAFWCDPISGHATLYWYRQILGQGPELLVQFQDESVVDDSQLPKDRFSAERLKGVDSTLKIQPAELGDSAMYLCASSLRDLSYEQYFGPGTRLTVT.

The chain joins TRBV5-4 to TRBJ2-5; TRBD2 aligns across 14 bases. Losses at the gene ends were 0 bases for V and 5 bases for J; bases not matched to a gene: 3. The CDR3 totals 16 residues. Germline CDR1 and CDR2: SGHNT and YYREEE (reference sequence). Here the CDR3 reads CASSLGRLAGGETQYF. The CDR3, as DNA: TGTGCCAGCAGCTTGGGACGACTAGCGGGGGGGGAGACCCAGTACTTC.

This sequence joins TRBV11-2 and TRBJ2-7, with a tentative D call TRBD2 (6 bases). Germline-derived CDR1 and CDR2 are SGHAT and FQNNGV. The CDR3 totals 15 residues. With 5 bases removed from V and 6 bases from J, the gap between germline ends came to 20 bases. The CDR3 DNA is TGTGCCAGCAGCCCCCTTGGCGGGAAGTATATCGAGCAGTACTTC. Protein product: CASSPLGGKYIEQYF.

This clone was counted many times. The chain links TRBV7-2 to TRBJ2-2, with D perhaps matching TRBD1 (5 bases). CDR3 length: 14 residues. CDR1 and CDR2 (germline): SGHTA, FQGNSA. V lost 5 bases and J 6 bases, leaving 13 bases between the germline ends. CDR3 DNA sequence: TGTGCCAGCAGCCCAGGGCCCCGGTCCGGGGAGCTGTTTTTT. It translates to CASSPGPRSGELFF.

The chain couples TRBV13 to TRBJ1-1, with D perhaps TRBD1 (5 bases). The CDR3 covers 12 residues. V lost 4 bases, J lost 7 bases, and 10 bases lay in between. In germline, CDR1 is PRHDT, CDR2 FYEKMQ (reference sequence). The CDR3 protein is CASSWGRGEAFF. The CDR3 bases are TGTGCCAGCAGCTGGGGGAGGGGTGAAGCTTTCTTT.

This chain connects TRBV9 to TRBJ1-2; the D gene is possibly TRBD1 (5 bases). This CDR3 is 15 amino acids long. The germline V and J ends were trimmed by 0 bases and 0 bases, with 9 bases remaining between them. From germline, CDR1 is SGDLS and CDR2 YYNGEE. CDR3: CASSVGAGTNYGYTF. The CDR3 nucleotides read TGTGCCAGCAGCGTAGGGGCAGGGACTAACTATGGCTACACCTTC.